The clone carrying this TCR beta chain was counted at least ten times. The target antigen is unknown. Researchers took RNA transcripts and amplified the TCR beta CDR3 regions from them. During a first-round RT-PCR of the TCR CDR3, the HTBI primer set was used. TCRdb re-called the multiplex PCR reads through MiXCR, storing one row per CDR3 protein. The table lists almost 600,000 distinct CDR3 sequences, 46% of them singletons. The sample comes from a study of T cells in Graves' hyperthyroidism and ophthalmopathy. Broader study findings: The authors' 13 V-J model separated ophthalmopathy from stable hyperthyroidism. Blood also showed most of the thyroid clonotypes that were expanded above 0.001.

This receptor was identified in a woman aged 18-29 years with Graves' hyperthyroidism. What was sequenced was peripheral blood or thyroid tissue (not recorded which).

The CDR3 DNA reads as TGTGCCAGCAGTTACTCGATGGGGAACCCCTACGAGCAGTACTTC. Residues: CASSYSMGNPYEQYF. The chain joins TRBV6-5 to TRBJ2-7, with D unclear. There are 15 residues in the CDR3. The V end lost 0 bases, the J end lost 2 bases, and 11 bases lay between the germline ends. The germline CDR1 and CDR2 sequences are MNHEY and SVGAGI.